The sequence of this T cell receptor beta chain was determined in a study of cytomegalovirus exposure and HLA in healthy donors. A note on this clone: Its antigen is still unknown.

Whole-study results and caveats: Whilst most TCR sequences proved rare, a subset of public TCRs occurred across many donors.

The PCR used 60 Vbeta and 13 Jbeta primers. Sequenced by immunoSEQ multiplex PCR; TCRdb stores in-frame clones only, minus some. In the table there are fewer than 120,000 clones, more than 75% of which are singletons. What was sequenced was PBMCs. This sequence originates from a man aged 40-49 years in good health and CMV-seronegative.

CDR3 sequence reads: CASRTVYEQYF. DNA for the CDR3: TGTGCCAGCAGAACAGTGTACGAGCAGTACTTC. The chain has TRBV28 and TRBJ2-7, with D unclear. Trimming stripped 6 bases from V and 4 bases from J, with 7 bases between. The CDR3 runs to 11 residues. The V gene's germline CDR1 is MDHEN and CDR2 SYDVKM.